The 13 T cell receptor beta chains below come from one sample, sequenced in a study of blood T cells in healthy people across ages. Primers used in a second PCR of about 6 to 12 cycles were a sample-barcoded 5' primer and a J-beta primer mix. MiXCR, applied by TCRdb to the 5' RACE reads, yields one record per CDR3 protein. The sample yields roughly 1.6 million distinct CDR3 sequences, roughly a third seen once. Sequences were obtained from blood. These receptors came from a woman younger than 45 in good health.

V usage is TRBV27 and J usage is TRBJ1-1, with D unclear. V was pared by 1 base and J by 1 base, with 10 bases between. Per the germline V gene, CDR1 is MNHEY and CDR2 is SMNVEV (reference sequence). The CDR3 extends over 15 amino acids. The CDR3 DNA is TGTGCCAGCAGTTTATGGTTGGGCGGGAACACTGAAGCTTTCTTT. It specifies CASSLWLGGNTEAFF.

This clonotype was observed a handful of times. This chain joins TRBV7-8 and TRBJ2-1, with D possibly TRBD1 on 6 matching bases. Trimming removed 5 bases from V and 1 base from J, with 15 bases in between. This CDR3 region has 16 residues. Germline V gives CDR1 SGHVS, CDR2 FQNEAQ. The CDR3 DNA is TGTGCCAGCAGCCCATTGCGAACAGGGTCCTACAATGAGCAGTTCTTC. Translating gives CASSPLRTGSYNEQFF.

On this clonotype itself: A much larger clonotype is one base distant, so this may be a read error. V and J are TRBV10-3 and TRBJ2-7; either TRBD1 or TRBD2 may supply D (5 bases each). The DNA end is more similar to TRBJ2-5, so the J call may be wrong. Germline CDR1 and CDR2: ENHRY and SYGVKD. The CDR3 is 14 residues long. The CDR3 loop is CATSERAGSETQYF. The CDR3 nucleotides are TGTGCCACCAGTGAGAGGGCAGGGTCTGAGACCCAGTACTTC.

The chain employs TRBV4-2 and TRBJ2-1; a weak D match, TRBD2 (5 bases). V dropped 4 bases and J dropped 4 bases, with 14 bases sitting between them. Per germline, CDR1 LGHNA and CDR2 YNFKEQ. The CDR3 consists of 15 residues. The CDR3 here is CASSPRAELYNEQFF. For the CDR3, the DNA is TGTGCCAGCAGCCCTAGAGCGGAGCTTTACAATGAGCAGTTCTTC.

This clonotype was found many times. The chain recombines TRBV2 with TRBJ2-3; 11 bases are a match to TRBD2. CDR1 and CDR2 from the germline V gene are SNHLY and FYNNEI. Germline trimming cut 6 bases from V and 2 bases from J; bases unmatched to any gene: 4. CDR3 length: 15 amino acids. In nucleotides, the CDR3 is TGTGCCAGCAGCGCGGGACTAGCGGACACAGATACGCAGTATTTT. This encodes CASSAGLADTDTQYF.

This clonotype was recorded many times. The chain employs TRBV9 and TRBJ2-7, with TRBD1 identical over 9 bases. Germline V gene data show CDR1 as SGDLS and CDR2 as YYNGEE. Trimming removed 3 bases from V and 0 bases from J; junction bases left unmatched: 4. The CDR3 sequence is 15 residues long. CDR3 DNA sequence: TGTGCCAGCAGCGGGGGACAGGGAAGCTCCTACGAGCAGTACTTC. This translates into CASSGGQGSSYEQYF.

This clonotype was counted once. The rearrangement uses TRBV3-1 and TRBJ2-7; 8 bases agree with TRBD1. CDR3 length equals 14 residues. Germline assignment: CDR1 LGHDT and CDR2 YNNKEL (reference sequence). Germline trimming cut 2 bases from V and 5 bases from J; bases unmatched to any gene: 5. CDR3 in amino acids: CASSQSRGHDEQYF. For the CDR3, the DNA is TGTGCCAGCAGCCAATCCAGGGGGCATGACGAGCAGTACTTC.

Only one count was recorded for this clonotype. The V and J genes are TRBV21-1 and TRBJ2-1; TRBD1 reflects the table's D call only, with no check against the DNA. TRBV21-1 is tagged as a pseudogene. This CDR3 is built from 15 residues. The CDR3 DNA reads as TGTGCCAGCAGCAAAGGTACCCGCGGACGGGATGAGCAGTTCTTC. It specifies CASSKGTRGRDEQFF.

Concerning this clonotype itself: An end of the junction does not agree with germline; a read error may underlie this. This chain connects TRBV4-1 to TRBJ1-1; weak D call: TRBD1 (6 bases). The length of the CDR3 is 14 residues. Germline values: CDR1 MGHRA, CDR2 YSYEKL. The CDR3 sequence is CVSSPGAWNTEAFF. Here the CDR3 DNA reads TGCGTCAGCAGTCCAGGGGCCTGGAACACTGAAGCTTTCTTT.

This clonotype was picked up a small number of times. V gene TRBV2 combines with J gene TRBJ2-1; no firm D call. Germline values: CDR1 SNHLY, CDR2 FYNNEI. The ends were cut back, 6 bases at V and 4 bases at J, with 22 bases in the middle. The CDR3 runs 17 residues. The chain's CDR3 is CASRPIGVLRPYNEQFF. CDR3 sequence (DNA): TGTGCCAGCAGACCCATCGGTGTGCTACGGCCTTACAATGAGCAGTTCTTC.

V usage is TRBV4-1 and J usage is TRBJ2-3; perhaps D is TRBD1 or TRBD2 (5 bases each). The CDR3 is 16 residues long. From germline, CDR1 is MGHRA and CDR2 YSYEKL. V lost 2 bases, J lost 0 bases, and 12 bases lay in between. The DNA for the CDR3 is TGCGCCAGCAGCCAATTATCATGGGACAGCACAGATACGCAGTATTTT. Amino acid sequence: CASSQLSWDSTDTQYF.

V usage is TRBV28 and J usage is TRBJ2-5, with a tentative D call TRBD2 (6 bases). V lost 1 base and J lost 11, with 14 bases in between. Per germline, CDR1 MDHEN and CDR2 SYDVKM. The CDR3 extends over 13 amino acids. The CDR3 DNA follows: TGTGCCAGCAGTTTATCTGAGGACTATGGGCAGTACTTC. Its protein is CASSLSEDYGQYF.

This clonotype has ten or more counts. The rearrangement links TRBV20-1 to TRBJ2-7, with a tentative D call TRBD2 (5 bases). CDR1 and CDR2 from the germline V gene are DFQATT and SNEGSKA (reference sequence). CDR3 size: 13 residues. V lost 5 bases and J 2 bases, leaving 13 bases between the germline ends. In nucleotides, the CDR3 is TGCAGTGCTGGAGGCGGACGGGCCTACGAGCAGTACTTC. Its protein is CSAGGGRAYEQYF.